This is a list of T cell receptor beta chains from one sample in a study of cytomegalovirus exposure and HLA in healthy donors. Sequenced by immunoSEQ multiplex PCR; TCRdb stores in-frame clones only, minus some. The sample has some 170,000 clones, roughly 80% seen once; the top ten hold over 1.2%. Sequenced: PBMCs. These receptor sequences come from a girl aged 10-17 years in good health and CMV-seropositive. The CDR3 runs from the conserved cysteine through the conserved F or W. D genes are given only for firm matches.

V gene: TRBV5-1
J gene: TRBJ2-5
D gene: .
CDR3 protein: CASSLAGLNQETQYF
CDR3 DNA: TGCGCCAGCAGCTTGGCCGGACTAAACCAAGAGACCCAGTACTTC

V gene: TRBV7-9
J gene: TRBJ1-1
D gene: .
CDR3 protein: CASSTNMNTEAFF
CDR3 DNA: TGTGCCAGCAGCACCAACATGAACACTGAAGCTTTCTTT

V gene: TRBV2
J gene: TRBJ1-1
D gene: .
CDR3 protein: CASSEKGLDTEAFF
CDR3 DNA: TGTGCCAGCAGTGAAAAGGGGTTAGACACTGAAGCTTTCTTT

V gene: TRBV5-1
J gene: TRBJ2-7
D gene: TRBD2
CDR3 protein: CASSLGGLVGGEQYF
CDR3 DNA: TGCGCCAGCAGTCTAGGGGGACTAGTGGGTGGCGAGCAGTACTTC

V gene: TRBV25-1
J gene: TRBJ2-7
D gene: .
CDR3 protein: CASSEDIFYEQYF
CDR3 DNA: TGTGCCAGCAGTGAAGACATCTTCTACGAGCAGTACTTC

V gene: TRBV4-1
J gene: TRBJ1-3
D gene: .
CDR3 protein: CASSQGAPGAKGNTIYF
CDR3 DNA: TGCGCCAGCAGCCAAGGGGCGCCAGGGGCGAAAGGAAACACCATATATTTT

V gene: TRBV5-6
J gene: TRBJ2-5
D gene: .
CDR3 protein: CASSRCRDIEETQYF
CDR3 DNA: TGTGCCAGCAGCCGCTGCCGGGACATTGAAGAGACCCAGTACTTC

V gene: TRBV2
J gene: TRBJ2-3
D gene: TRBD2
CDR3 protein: CASTEGLADTDTQYF
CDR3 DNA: TGTGCCAGCACCGAAGGACTAGCGGACACAGATACGCAGTATTTT

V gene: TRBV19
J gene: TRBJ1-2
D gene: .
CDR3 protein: CASSIALPGIYGYTF
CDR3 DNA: TGTGCCAGTAGTATAGCCCTGCCCGGGATCTATGGCTACACCTTC

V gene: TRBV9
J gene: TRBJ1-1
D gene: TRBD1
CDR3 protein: CASSVGDRETEAFF
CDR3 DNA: TGTGCCAGCAGCGTTGGGGACAGAGAGACTGAAGCTTTCTTT

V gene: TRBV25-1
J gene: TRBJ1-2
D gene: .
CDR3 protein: CASGSPNYGYTF
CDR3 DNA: TGTGCCAGCGGGAGCCCTAACTATGGCTACACCTTC

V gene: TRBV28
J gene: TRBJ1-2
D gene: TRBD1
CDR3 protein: CASTELTGGVSF
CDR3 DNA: TGTGCCAGCACCGAACTCACAGGGGGCGTTTCCTTC

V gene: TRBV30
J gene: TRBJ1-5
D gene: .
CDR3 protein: CAYESEGHQPQHF
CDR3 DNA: TGTGCCTACGAGTCGGAGGGGCATCAGCCCCAGCATTTT

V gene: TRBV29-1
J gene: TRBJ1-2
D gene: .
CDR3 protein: CSVTGGAGYTF
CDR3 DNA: TGCAGCGTCACCGGAGGCGCGGGCTACACCTTC